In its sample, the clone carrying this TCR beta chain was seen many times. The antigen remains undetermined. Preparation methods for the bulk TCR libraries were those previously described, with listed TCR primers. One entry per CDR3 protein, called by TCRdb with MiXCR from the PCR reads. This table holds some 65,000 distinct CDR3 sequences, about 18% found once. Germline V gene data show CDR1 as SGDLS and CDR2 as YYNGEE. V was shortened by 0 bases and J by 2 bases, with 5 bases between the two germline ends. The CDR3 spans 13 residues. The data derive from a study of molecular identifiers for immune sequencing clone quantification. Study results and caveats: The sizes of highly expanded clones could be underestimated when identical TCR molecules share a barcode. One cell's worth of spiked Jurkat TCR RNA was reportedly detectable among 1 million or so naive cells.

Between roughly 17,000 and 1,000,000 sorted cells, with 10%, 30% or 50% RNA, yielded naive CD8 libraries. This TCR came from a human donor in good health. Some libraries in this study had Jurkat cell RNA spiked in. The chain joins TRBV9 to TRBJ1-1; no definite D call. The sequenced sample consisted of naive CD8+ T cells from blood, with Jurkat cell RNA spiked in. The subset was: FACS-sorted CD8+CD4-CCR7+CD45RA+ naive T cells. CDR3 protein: CASSVGENTEAFF. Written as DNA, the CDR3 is TGTGCCAGCAGCGTAGGAGAAAACACTGAAGCTTTCTTT. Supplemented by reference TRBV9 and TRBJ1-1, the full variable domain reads DSGVTQTPKHLITATGQRVTLRCSPRSGDLSVYWYQQSLDQGLQFLIQYYNGEERAKGNILERFSAQQFPDLHSELNLSSLELGDSALYFCASSVGENTEAFFGQGTRLTVV.